This T cell receptor beta chain was sequenced for a study of T-cell reconstitution after alpha-beta-depleted transplantation in children. There are 16 residues in the CDR3. The germline CDR1 and CDR2 sequences are DFQATT and SNEGSKA (reference sequence). Molecular barcoding with unique molecular identifiers was used for the TCRbeta library. One entry per CDR3 protein results from TCRdb running MiXCR on the PCR reads. The data contain roughly 150,000 distinct CDR3 sequences, approximately 10% of them singletons. General study points: Recipient T cells and thymic progenitors that survived gave rise to the high TCRbeta diversity observed at day 60 in some patients. Counts and diversity of T cells one year after transplant came mostly from newly produced T cells. Alpha-beta T cells present about two months after transplant were reported to originate from several hundred expanded graft clones.

About this clonotype: Its antigen is currently unknown. One junction end does not reproduce the germline sequence, and a read error may be involved.

The source is a boy between 2 and 10 years old with acute myeloid leukemia, due to receive a stem cell transplant. The sequenced sample was PBMCs, obtained before TCRalphabeta/CD19-depleted stem cell transplant. The V call is TRBV20-1, the J call TRBJ2-5; 7 bases match TRBD2. This CDR3 reads CCAAPLASGVQETQYF. In nucleotides, the CDR3 is TGCTGTGCCGCCCCCCTAGCTAGCGGAGTACAAGAGACCCAGTACTTC.